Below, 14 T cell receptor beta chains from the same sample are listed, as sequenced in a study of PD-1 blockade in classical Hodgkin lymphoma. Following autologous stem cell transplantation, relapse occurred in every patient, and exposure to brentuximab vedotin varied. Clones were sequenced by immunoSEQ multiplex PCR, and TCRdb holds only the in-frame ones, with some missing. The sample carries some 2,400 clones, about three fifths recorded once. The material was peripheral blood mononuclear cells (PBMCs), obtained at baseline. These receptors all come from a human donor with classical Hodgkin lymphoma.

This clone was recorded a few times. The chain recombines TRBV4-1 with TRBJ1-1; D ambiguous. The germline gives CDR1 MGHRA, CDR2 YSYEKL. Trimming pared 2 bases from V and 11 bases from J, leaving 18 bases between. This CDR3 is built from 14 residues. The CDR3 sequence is CASSQSWTFESAFF. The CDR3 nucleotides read TGCGCCAGCAGCCAATCCTGGACCTTTGAGTCGGCTTTCTTT.

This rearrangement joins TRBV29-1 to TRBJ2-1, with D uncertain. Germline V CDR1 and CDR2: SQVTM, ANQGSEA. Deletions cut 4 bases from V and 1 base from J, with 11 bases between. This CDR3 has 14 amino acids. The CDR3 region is CSVGEVFSYNEQFF. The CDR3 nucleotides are TGCAGCGTTGGTGAGGTTTTTTCCTACAATGAGCAGTTCTTC.

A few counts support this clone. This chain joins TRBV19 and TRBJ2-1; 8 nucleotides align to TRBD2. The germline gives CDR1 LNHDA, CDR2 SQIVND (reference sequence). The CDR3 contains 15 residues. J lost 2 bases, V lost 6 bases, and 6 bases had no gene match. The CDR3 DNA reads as TGTGCCAGTAGGATAACTAGCGGAGCCTACAATGAGCAGTTCTTC. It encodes CASRITSGAYNEQFF.

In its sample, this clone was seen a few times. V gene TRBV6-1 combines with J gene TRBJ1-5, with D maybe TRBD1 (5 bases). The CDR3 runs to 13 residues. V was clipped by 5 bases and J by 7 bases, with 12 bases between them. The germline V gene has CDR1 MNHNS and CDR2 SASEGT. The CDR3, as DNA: TGTGCCAGCAGTTTAGGGACCGGACAGCCCCAGCATTTT. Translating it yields CASSLGTGQPQHF.

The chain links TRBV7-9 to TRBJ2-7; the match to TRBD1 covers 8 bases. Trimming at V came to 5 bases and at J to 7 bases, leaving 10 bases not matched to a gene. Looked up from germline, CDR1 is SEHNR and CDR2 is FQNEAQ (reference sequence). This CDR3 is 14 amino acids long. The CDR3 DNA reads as TGTGCCAGCAGCCGACCCCAGGGGGCGGGGGAGCAGTACTTC. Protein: CASSRPQGAGEQYF.

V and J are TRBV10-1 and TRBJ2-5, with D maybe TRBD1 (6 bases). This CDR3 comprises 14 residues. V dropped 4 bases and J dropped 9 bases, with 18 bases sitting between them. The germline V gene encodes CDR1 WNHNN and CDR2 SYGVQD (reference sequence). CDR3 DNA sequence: TGCGCCAGCAGTGTTTCACAGGGCCTTGGACCCCAGTACTTC. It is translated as CASSVSQGLGPQYF.

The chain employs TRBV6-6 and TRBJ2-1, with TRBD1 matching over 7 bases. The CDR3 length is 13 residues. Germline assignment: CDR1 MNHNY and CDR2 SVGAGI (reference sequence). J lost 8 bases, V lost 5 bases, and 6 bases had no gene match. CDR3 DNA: TGTGCCAGCAGTCAGGGGGAGTTTTATGAGCAGTTCTTC. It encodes CASSQGEFYEQFF.

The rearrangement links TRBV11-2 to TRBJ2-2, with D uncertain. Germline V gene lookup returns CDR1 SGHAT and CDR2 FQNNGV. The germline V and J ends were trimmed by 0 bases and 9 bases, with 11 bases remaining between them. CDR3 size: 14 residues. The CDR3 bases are TGTGCCAGCAGCTTAGATACGAGTCTCCGGGAGCTGTTTTTT. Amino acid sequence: CASSLDTSLRELFF.

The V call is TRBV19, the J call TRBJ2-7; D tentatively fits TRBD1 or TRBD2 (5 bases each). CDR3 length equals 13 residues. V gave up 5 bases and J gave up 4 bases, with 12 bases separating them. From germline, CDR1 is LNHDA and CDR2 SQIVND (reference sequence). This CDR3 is CASSLGTAYEQYF. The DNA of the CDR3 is TGTGCCAGTAGTCTTGGGACGGCTTACGAGCAGTACTTC.

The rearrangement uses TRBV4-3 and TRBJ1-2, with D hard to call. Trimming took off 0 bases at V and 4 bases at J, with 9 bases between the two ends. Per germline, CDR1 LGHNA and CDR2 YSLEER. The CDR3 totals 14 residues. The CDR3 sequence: CASSQELRLYGYTF. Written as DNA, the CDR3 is TGCGCCAGCAGCCAAGAACTCCGGCTCTATGGCTACACCTTC.

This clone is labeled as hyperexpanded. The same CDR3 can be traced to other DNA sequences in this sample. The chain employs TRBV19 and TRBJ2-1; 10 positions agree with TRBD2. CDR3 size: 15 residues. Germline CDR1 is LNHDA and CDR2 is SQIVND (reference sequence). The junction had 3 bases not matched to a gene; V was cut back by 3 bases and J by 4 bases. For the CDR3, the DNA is TGTGCCAGTAGTATCACTAGCGGGGCGTACAATGAGCAGTTCTTC. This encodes CASSITSGAYNEQFF.

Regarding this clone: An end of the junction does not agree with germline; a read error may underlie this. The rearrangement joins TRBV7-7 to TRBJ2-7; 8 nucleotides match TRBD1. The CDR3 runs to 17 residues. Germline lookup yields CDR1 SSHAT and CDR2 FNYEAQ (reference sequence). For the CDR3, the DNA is TGTGCTAGCAGCCTACCTACCAGAGACAGGGGACCTAACGAGCAGTACTTC. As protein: CASSLPTRDRGPNEQYF.

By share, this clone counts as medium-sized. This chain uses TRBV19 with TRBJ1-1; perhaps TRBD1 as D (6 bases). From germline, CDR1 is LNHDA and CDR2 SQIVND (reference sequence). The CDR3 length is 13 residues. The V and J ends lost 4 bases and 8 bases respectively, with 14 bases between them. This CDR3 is CASSKGYRAEAFF. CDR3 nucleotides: TGTGCCAGTAGTAAGGGGTACAGGGCCGAAGCTTTCTTT. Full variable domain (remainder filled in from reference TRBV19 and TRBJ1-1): DGGITQSPKYLFRKEGQNVTLSCEQNLNHDAMYWYRQDPGQGLRLIYYSQIVNDFQKGDIAEGYSVSREKKESFPLTVTSAQKNPTAFYLCASSKGYRAEAFFGQGTRLTVV.

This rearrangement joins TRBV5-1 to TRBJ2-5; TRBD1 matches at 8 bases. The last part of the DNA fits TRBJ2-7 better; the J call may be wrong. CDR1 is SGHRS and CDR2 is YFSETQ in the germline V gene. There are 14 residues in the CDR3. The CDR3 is CASSSGQGSYEQYF. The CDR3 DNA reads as TGCGCCAGCAGCTCCGGACAGGGATCTTACGAGCAGTACTTC.